This T cell receptor (beta chain) was profiled in a study of T-cell memory formation after mild COVID-19. TCRdb re-analysed the 5' RACE reads in MiXCR, keeping a single row per CDR3 protein. The sample lists about 430,000 distinct CDR3 sequences, roughly 24% occurring once. Germline loops: CDR1 SQVTM, CDR2 ANQGSEA. The CDR3 is made up of 13 amino acids. V was pared by 4 bases and J by 3 bases, with 12 bases between. This rearrangement joins TRBV29-1 to TRBJ1-2; D might be TRBD1 (5 bases). This TCR derives from an adult woman who had mild COVID-19 (a few samples of this study predate the infection). Cell type and time point are not known. The specimen sequenced was PBMCs or a T cell subset sorted from them (not recorded which). The CDR3 bases are TGCAGCGTTGGAGGGGTATTGGACTATGGCTACACCTTC. Amino acids: CSVGGVLDYGYTF.